The clone carrying this T cell receptor (beta chain) was counted between two and nine times. No antigen is known for it. 5'RACE template switching added a universal primer site and UMIs to TCR cDNA. TCRdb redid the calling of the 5' RACE reads with MiXCR, one entry per CDR3 protein. The sample carries about 170,000 distinct CDR3 sequences, approximately 11% recorded once. The data originate from a study of T cells after yellow fever vaccination. Study results and caveats: Most clones from primary vaccination resurfaced after the booster (roughly 96% CD4, about 91% CD8). Clonotypes shared by both compartments, CD4 and CD8, made up a small share.

This CDR3 spans 15 amino acids. The V gene end was trimmed by 5 bases and the J gene end by 6 bases; junction bases not matched to a gene: 8. Per germline, CDR1 SNHLY and CDR2 FYNNEI. The material was CD8+ T cells sorted from PBMCs, obtained 15 days after the yellow fever booster vaccination. This clonotype was obtained from a man younger than 35 who received the YFV17D yellow fever vaccine. The gene calls are TRBV2 and TRBJ2-3; 10 bases align to TRBD1. The CDR3 protein is CASSNSGQGGDTQYF. The CDR3 region has the DNA TGTGCCAGCAGTAACTCTGGACAGGGGGGGGATACGCAGTATTTT.